The rows below give T cell receptor beta chains drawn from one sample of a study of blood T cell repertoires in COVID-19. Sequencing used immunoSEQ multiplex PCR; TCRdb keeps in-frame clones, though not all of them. The table shows under 140,000 clones, with 82% occurring only once. The sequenced sample was peripheral blood. Receptors originate from a woman aged 55-69 years with acute or convalescent COVID-19. Each CDR3 is given with its conserved first and last residue. Fields, in order: D gene, J gene, clone size, V gene, CDR3 DNA, CDR3 protein. D genes are given only for firm matches. Rows give clone size only sometimes, using once, few, many, or a class for an expanded clone.

-,TRBJ1-1,-,TRBV7-9,TGTGCCAGCAGCCAAAACCGGGACTCTGAAGCTTTCTTT,CASSQNRDSEAFF
TRBD1,TRBJ2-7,-,TRBV28,TGTGCCAGCAGTTTATCTGGACAGGGGGGCTCCTACGAGCAGTACTTC,CASSLSGQGGSYEQYF
-,TRBJ1-6,-,TRBV5-1,TGCGCCAGCAGCTTCGGCCAGGGGTTGGGTTCACCCCTCCACTTT,CASSFGQGLGSPLHF
-,TRBJ1-5,-,TRBV19,TGTGCCAGTAGCCCCGGGGTAGGCCAGCCCCAGCATTTT,CASSPGVGQPQHF
TRBD2,TRBJ2-7,-,TRBV30,TGTGCCTGGAGTGTCCTAGCGGGGGGGTACGAGCAGTACTTC,CAWSVLAGGYEQYF
TRBD2,TRBJ2-3,-,TRBV2,TGTGCCAGCGCCGGACTAGCGGGTCTATCAGATACGCAGTATTTT,CASAGLAGLSDTQYF
-,TRBJ1-2,-,TRBV7-9,TGTGCCAGCAGCGCGGCATTAGCCTATGGCTACACCTTC,CASSAALAYGYTF
-,TRBJ1-5,-,TRBV30,TGTGCCTGGAGTCCGACGGGTGATCAGCCCCAGCATTTT,CAWSPTGDQPQHF
-,TRBJ1-1,once,TRBV11-2,TGTGCCAGCAGCCGAACGGGGAACACTGAAGCTTTCTTT,CASSRTGNTEAFF
-,TRBJ2-5,-,TRBV5-1,TGCGCCAGCAGCTTGGCCGAAGAGACCCAGTACTTC,CASSLAEETQYF
TRBD2,TRBJ2-7,-,TRBV7-2,TGTGCCAGCAGCCCGAGAACTAGCGGGAGCTACGAGCAGTACTTC,CASSPRTSGSYEQYF
TRBD2,TRBJ2-3,few,TRBV6-2/TRBV6-3,TGTGCCAGCAGTTACGTTGTAGCGGGGTATACGCAGTATTTT,CASSYVVAGYTQYF
TRBD2,TRBJ2-1,-,TRBV6-5,TGTGCCAGTTCTAGGGAGGGTCGCAATGAGCAGTTCTTC,CASSREGRNEQFF
TRBD1,TRBJ2-7,-,TRBV28,TGTGCCAGCACCTCGGGACAGGGCTACGAGCAGTACTTC,CASTSGQGYEQYF
TRBD1,TRBJ1-1,once,TRBV27,TGTGCCAGCAGTCAGGGGGGAGGCACTGAAGCTTTCTTT,CASSQGGGTEAFF
TRBD1,TRBJ1-2,-,TRBV6-2/TRBV6-3,TGTGCCAGCAGTTCCCAGGGGGATGGCTACACCTTC,CASSSQGDGYTF
-,TRBJ1-2,-,TRBV19,TGTGCCAGTAGAGAGACAGGACTTAACTATGGCTACACCTTC,CASRETGLNYGYTF
TRBD2,TRBJ2-1,-,TRBV19,TGTGCCAGTAGTACCCGCGGGGGGGGCTACAATGAGCAGTTCTTC,CASSTRGGGYNEQFF
TRBD1,TRBJ2-1,-,TRBV18,TGTGCCAGCTCACCCTACAGGGGTCAAAATGAGCAGTTCTTC,CASSPYRGQNEQFF
-,TRBJ1-4,-,TRBV15,TGTGCCACCAGCAGAGTAAAGGGGTCTAATGAAAAACTGTTTTTT,CATSRVKGSNEKLFF
TRBD2,TRBJ2-1,-,TRBV9,TGTGCCAGCAGCGTGGGAGCTAGCGGATACAATGAGCAGTTCTTC,CASSVGASGYNEQFF
-,TRBJ1-2,-,TRBV5-1,TGCGCCAGCAACCCGGGAGGGGGGAGCTATGGCTACACCTTC,CASNPGGGSYGYTF
-,TRBJ2-3,-,TRBV30,TGTGCCTGGAGTCCACTATCTGTCGGGGATACGCAGTATTTT,CAWSPLSVGDTQYF
TRBD1,TRBJ2-5,-,TRBV24-1,TGTGCCACCAGTGAGGAGGATTTCGTAGACAGGGGACGGGAGACCCAGTACTTC,CATSEEDFVDRGRETQYF
TRBD1,TRBJ1-1,once,TRBV6-2/TRBV6-3,TGTGCCAGCAGTTATACGAGGACAGGGTCAATTGAAGCTTTCTTT,CASSYTRTGSIEAFF
-,TRBJ2-3,once,TRBV5-4,TGTGCCAGCAGCTTGGGGGTTCAGCGAGGGGATACGCAGTATTTT,CASSLGVQRGDTQYF